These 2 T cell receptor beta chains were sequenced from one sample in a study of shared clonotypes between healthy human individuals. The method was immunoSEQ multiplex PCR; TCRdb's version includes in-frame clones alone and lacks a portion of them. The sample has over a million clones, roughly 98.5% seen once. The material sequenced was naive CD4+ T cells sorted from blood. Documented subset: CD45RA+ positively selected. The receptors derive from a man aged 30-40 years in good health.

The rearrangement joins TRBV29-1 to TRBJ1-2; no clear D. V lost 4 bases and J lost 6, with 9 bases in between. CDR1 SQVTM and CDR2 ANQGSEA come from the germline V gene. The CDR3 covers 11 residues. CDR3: CSVATWHGYTF. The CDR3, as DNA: TGCAGCGTTGCGACGTGGCATGGCTACACCTTC.

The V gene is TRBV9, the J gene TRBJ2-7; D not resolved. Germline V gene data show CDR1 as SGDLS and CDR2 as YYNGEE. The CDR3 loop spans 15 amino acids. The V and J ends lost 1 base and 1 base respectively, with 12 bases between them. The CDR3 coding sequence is TGTGCCAGCAGCGTACCCTTGGTCGATTCCTACGAGCAGTACTTC. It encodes CASSVPLVDSYEQYF.